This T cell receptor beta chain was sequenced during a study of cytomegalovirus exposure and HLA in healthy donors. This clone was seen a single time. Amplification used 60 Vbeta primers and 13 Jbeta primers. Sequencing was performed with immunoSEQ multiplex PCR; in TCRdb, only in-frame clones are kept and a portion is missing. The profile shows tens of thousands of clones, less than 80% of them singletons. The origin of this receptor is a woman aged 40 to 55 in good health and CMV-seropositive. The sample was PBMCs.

The CDR3 loop is CAWSVWGGSYNEQFF. The CDR3 bases are TGTGCCTGGAGTGTATGGGGGGGCTCCTACAATGAGCAGTTCTTC. The chain recombines TRBV30 with TRBJ2-1, with 7 bases aligning to TRBD2. Per germline, CDR1 GTSNPN and CDR2 SVGIG (reference sequence). With V trimmed by 0 bases and J by 0 bases, 2 bases remained unmatched. The CDR3 consists of 15 residues.